This TCR beta chain was recovered during a study of regulatory T cells in long-lasting Graves disease. Specified time point: newly diagnosed GD, antithyroid drugs for less than 3 months. Researchers made the TCR library from RNA that was extracted from PBMCs. Notes on this clonotype: This may be a read error, as it is one base from a much larger clone.

The V gene's germline CDR1 is MNHNS and CDR2 SASEGT. The ends were cut back, 6 bases at V and 10 bases at J, with 22 bases in the middle. This CDR3 has 15 amino acids. Researchers made TCR beta libraries by using iRepertoire HTBI primers and running Arm-PCR on CDR3 regions. TCRdb reprocessed the multiplex PCR reads with MiXCR, giving one entry per CDR3 protein. The sample comprises approximately 470,000 distinct CDR3 sequences, roughly 17% of which are singletons, and more than 9% rests with the top ten. These data also featured in a second study, about T cells in Graves' hyperthyroidism and ophthalmopathy.

The rearrangement joins TRBV6-1 to TRBJ2-1, with D perhaps TRBD2 (6 bases). The receptor was derived from a middle-aged man with Graves disease. The sequences come from peripheral blood mononuclear cells (PBMCs), collected at new diagnosis, from a patient treated with antithyroid drugs. The CDR3 loop reads CASRRYRDPDYEQFF. The DNA for the CDR3 is TGTGCCAGCAGGCGCTATCGGGACCCGGACTACGAGCAGTTCTTC.